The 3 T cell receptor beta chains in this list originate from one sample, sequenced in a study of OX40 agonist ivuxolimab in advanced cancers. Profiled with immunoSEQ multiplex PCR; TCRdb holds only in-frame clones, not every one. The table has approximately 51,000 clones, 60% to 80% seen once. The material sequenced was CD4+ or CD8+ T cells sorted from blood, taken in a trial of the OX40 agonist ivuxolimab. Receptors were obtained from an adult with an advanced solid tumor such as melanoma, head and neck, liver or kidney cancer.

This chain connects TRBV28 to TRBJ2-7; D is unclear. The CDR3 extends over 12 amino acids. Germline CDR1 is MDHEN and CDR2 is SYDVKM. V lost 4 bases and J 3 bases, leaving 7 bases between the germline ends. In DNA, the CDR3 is TGTGCCAGCAGTTCGCAGTACTACGAGCAGTACTTC. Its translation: CASSSQYYEQYF.

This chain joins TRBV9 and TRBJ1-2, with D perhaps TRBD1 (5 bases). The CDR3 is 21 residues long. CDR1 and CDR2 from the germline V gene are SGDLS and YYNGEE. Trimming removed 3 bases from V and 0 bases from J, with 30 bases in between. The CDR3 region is CASSDPSRGGEPSPSNYGYTF. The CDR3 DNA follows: TGTGCCAGCAGCGACCCCTCACGTGGGGGGGAACCTTCGCCTTCTAACTATGGCTACACCTTC.

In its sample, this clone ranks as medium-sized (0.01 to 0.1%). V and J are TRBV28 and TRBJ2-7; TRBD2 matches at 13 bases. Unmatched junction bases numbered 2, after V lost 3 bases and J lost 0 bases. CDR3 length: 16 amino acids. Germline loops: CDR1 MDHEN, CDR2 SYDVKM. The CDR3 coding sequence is TGTGCCAGCAGTTTGGGACTAGCGGGAAACTCCTACGAGCAGTACTTC. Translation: CASSLGLAGNSYEQYF.